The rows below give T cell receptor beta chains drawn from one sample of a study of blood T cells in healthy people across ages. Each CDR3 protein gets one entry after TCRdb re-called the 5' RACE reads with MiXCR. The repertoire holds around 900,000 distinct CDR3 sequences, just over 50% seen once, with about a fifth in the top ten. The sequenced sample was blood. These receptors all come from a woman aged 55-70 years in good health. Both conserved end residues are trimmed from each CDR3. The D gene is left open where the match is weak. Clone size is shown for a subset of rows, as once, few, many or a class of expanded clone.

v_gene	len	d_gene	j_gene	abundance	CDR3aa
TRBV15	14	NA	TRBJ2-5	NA	ATSRDPGRGLQTQY
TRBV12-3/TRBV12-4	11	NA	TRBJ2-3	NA	VSSCADPDTQY
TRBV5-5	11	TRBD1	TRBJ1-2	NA	ASRTDRAGSYT
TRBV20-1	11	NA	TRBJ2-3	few	SAHRGGPDTQY
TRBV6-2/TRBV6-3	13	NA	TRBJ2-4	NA	ASSYRGGDPDIQY
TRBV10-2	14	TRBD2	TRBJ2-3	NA	ASSEGGRGRTDTQY
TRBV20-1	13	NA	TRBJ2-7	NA	SARVRAGARYEQY
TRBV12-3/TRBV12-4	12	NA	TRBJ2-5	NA	ASSGGHHQETQY
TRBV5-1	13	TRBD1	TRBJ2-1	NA	ASSPGQVRNNEQF
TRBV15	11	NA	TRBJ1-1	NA	AASRGMNTEAF
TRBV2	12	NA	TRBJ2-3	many	ASATFGSTDTQY
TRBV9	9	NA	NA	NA	AGSALYEQY
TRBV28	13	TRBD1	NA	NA	ASINGQGVYNEQF
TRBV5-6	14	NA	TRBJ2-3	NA	ASSFRSSGSTDTQY
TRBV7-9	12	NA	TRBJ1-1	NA	ASSGGRVGTEAF